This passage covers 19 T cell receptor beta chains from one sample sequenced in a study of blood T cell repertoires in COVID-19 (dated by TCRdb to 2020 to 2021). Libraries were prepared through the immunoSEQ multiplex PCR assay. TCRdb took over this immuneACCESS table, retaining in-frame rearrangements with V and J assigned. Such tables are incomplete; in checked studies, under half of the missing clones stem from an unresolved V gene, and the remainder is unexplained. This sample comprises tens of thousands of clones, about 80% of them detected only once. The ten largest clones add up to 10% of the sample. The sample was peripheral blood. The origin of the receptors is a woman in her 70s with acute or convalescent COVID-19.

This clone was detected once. CDR3: CAISEGQGHQPQHF. CDR3 DNA sequence: TGTGCCATCAGTGAGGGACAGGGGCATCAGCCCCAGCATTTT. The chain combines TRBV10-3 with TRBJ1-5; 9 bases agree with TRBD1. Losses at the gene ends were 2 bases for V and 5 bases for J; bases not matched to a gene: 1. The length of the CDR3 is 14 residues. CDR1 and CDR2 (germline): ENHRY, SYGVKD.

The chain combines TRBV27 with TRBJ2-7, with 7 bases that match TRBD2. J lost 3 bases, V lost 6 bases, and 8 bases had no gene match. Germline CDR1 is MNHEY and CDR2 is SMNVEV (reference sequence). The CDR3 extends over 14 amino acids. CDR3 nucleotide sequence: TGTGCCAGCAGGGTGACTAGCATGGGCTACGAGCAGTACTTC. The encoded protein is CASRVTSMGYEQYF.

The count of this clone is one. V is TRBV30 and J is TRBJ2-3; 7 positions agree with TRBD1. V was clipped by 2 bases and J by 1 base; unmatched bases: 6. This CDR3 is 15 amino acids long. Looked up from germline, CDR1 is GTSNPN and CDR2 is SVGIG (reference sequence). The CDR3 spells CAWSRQGAGTDTQYF. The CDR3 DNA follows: TGTGCCTGGAGTAGACAGGGAGCAGGCACAGATACGCAGTATTTT.

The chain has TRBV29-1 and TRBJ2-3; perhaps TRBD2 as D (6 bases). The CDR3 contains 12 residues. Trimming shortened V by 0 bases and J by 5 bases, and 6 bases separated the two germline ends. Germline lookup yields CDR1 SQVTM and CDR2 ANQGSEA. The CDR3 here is CSVEDGGDTQYF. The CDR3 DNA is TGCAGCGTTGAAGACGGGGGAGATACGCAGTATTTT.

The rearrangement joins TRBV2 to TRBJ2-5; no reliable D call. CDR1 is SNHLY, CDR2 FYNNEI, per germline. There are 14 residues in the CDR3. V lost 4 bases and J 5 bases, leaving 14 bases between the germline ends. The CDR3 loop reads CASSVEIWLETQYF. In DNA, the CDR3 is TGTGCCAGCAGTGTCGAGATCTGGTTGGAGACCCAGTACTTC.

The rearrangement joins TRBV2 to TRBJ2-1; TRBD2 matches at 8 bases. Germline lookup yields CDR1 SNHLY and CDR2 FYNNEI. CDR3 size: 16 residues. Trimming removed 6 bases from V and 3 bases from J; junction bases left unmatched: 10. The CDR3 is CASRFEAGANYNEQFF. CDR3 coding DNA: TGTGCCAGCAGATTTGAAGCGGGAGCCAACTACAATGAGCAGTTCTTC.

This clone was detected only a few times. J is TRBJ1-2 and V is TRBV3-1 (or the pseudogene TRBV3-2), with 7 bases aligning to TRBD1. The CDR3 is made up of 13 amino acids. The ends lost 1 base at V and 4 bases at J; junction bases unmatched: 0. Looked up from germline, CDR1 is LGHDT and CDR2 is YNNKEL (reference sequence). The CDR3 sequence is CASSQGQGYGYTF. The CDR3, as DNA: TGTGCCAGCAGCCAAGGACAGGGCTATGGCTACACCTTC.

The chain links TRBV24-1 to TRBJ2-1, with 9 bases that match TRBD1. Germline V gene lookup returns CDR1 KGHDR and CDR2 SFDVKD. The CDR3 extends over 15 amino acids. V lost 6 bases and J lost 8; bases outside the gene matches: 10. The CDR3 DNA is TGTGCCACCAGTATAGGGGGACAGGGTGACGATGAGCAGTTCTTC. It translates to CATSIGGQGDDEQFF.

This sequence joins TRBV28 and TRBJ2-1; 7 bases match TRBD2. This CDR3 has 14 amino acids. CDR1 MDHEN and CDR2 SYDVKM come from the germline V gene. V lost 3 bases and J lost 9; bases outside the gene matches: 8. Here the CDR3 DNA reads TGTGCCAGCAGTTTGGGGGGGAGAGGGAGTGAGCAGTTCTTC. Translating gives CASSLGGRGSEQFF.

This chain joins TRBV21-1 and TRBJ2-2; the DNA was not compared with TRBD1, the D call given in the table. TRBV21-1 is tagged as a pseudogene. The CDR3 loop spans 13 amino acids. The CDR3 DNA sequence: TGTGCCAGCAGCACAGCGAACACCGGGGAGCTGTTTTTT. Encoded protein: CASSTANTGELFF.

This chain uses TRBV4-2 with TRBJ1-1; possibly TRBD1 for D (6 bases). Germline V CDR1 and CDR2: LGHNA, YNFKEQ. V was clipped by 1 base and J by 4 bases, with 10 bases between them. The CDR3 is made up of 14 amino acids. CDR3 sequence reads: CASSQGFRGTEAFF. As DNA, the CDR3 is TGTGCCAGCAGCCAAGGTTTCAGGGGCACTGAAGCTTTCTTT.

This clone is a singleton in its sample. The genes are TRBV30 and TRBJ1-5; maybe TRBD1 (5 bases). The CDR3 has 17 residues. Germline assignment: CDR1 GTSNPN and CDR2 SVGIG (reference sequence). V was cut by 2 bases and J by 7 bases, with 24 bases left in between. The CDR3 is CAWSSRDGGAWGQPQHF. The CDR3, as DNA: TGTGCCTGGAGTTCCCGGGACGGAGGGGCTTGGGGGCAGCCCCAGCATTTT.

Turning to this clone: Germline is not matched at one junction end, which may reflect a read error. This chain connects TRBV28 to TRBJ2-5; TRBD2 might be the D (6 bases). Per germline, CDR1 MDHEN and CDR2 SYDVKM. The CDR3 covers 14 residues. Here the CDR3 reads CASSLWGLQETQYF. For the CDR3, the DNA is TGTGCCAGCAGTCTATGGGGACTCCAAGAGACCCAGTACTTC.

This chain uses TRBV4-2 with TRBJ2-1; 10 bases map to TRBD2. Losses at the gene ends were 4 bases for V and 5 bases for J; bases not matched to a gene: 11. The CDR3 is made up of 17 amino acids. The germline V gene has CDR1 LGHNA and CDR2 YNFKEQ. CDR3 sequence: CASSRGASGRVDNEQFF. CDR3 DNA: TGTGCCAGCAGCCGGGGGGCTAGCGGGAGAGTCGACAATGAGCAGTTCTTC.

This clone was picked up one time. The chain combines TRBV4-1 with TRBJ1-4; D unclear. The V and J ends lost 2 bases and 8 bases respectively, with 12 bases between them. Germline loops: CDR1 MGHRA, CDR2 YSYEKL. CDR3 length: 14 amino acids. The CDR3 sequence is CASSQPLVEEKLFF. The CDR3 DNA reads TGCGCCAGCAGCCAACCTTTAGTTGAGGAAAAACTGTTTTTT.

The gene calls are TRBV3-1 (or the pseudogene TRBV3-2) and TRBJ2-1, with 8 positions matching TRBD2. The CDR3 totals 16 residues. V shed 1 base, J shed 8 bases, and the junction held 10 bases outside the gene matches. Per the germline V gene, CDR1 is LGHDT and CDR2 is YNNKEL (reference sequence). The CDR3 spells CASSQAQAGGIYEQFF. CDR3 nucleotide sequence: TGTGCCAGCAGCCAAGCTCAGGCGGGAGGTATTTATGAGCAGTTCTTC.

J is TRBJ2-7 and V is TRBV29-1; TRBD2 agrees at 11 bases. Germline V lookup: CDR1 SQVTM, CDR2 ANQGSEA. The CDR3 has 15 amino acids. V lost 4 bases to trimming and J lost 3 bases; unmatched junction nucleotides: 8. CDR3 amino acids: CSVGPTSGIIYEQYF. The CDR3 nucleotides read TGCAGCGTTGGCCCGACTAGCGGGATTATCTACGAGCAGTACTTC.

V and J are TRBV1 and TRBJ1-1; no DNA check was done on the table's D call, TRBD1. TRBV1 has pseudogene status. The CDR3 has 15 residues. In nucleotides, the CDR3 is TGCACCAGCAGCCATAGCGACAGGGCGAACACTGAAGCTTTCTTT. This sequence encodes CTSSHSDRANTEAFF.

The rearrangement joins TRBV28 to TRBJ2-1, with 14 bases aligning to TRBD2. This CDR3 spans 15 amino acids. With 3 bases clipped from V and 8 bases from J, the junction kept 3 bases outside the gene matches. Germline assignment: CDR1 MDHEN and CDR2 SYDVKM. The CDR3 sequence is CASSLGLAGADEQFF. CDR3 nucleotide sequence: TGTGCCAGCAGTTTGGGACTAGCGGGAGCAGATGAGCAGTTCTTC.